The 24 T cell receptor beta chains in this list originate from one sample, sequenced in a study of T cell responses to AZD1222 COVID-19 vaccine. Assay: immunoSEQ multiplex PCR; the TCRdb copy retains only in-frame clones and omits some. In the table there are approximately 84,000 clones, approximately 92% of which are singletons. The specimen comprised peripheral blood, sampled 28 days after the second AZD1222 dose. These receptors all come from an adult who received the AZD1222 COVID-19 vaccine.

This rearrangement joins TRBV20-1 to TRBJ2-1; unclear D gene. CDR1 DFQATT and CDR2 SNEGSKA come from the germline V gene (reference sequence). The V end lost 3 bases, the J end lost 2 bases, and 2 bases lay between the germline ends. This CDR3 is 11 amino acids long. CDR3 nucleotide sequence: TGCAGTGCTAGTACCTACAATGAGCAGTTCTTC. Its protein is CSASTYNEQFF.

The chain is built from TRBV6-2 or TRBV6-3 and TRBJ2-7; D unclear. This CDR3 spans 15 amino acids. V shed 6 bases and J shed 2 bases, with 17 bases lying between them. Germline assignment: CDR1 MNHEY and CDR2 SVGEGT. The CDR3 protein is CASSPYPKMAYEQYF. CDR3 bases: TGTGCCAGCAGCCCGTACCCAAAAATGGCCTACGAGCAGTACTTC.

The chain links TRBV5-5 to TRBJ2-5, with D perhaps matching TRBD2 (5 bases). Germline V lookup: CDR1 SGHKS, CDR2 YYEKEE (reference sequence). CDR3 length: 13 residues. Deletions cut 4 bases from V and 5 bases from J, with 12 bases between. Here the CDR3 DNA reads TGTGCCAGCAGCCCAGGACTGACGGAGACCCAGTACTTC. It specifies CASSPGLTETQYF. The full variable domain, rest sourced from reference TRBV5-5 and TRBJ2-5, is DAGVTQSPTHLIKTRGQQVTLRCSPISGHKSVSWYQQVLGQGPQFIFQYYEKEERGRGNFPDRFSARQFPNYSSELNVNALLLGDSALYLCASSPGLTETQYFGPGTRLLVL.

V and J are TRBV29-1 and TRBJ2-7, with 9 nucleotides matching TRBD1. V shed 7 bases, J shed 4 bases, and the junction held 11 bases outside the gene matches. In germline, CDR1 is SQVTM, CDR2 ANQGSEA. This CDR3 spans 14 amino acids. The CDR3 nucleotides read TGCAGCGGGGGACAGGGCCGAAGCCCGTACGAGCAGTACTTC. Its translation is CSGGQGRSPYEQYF.

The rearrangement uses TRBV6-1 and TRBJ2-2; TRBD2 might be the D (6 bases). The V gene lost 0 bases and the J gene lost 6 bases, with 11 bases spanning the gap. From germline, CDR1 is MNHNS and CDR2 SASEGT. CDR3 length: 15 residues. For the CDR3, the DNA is TGTGCCAGCAGTGAAGCCGGCGGGGACTCCGGGGAGCTGTTTTTT. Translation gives CASSEAGGDSGELFF.

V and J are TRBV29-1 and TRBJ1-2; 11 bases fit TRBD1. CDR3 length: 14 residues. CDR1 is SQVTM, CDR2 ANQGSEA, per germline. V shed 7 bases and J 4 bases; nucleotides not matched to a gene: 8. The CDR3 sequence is CSATLGTGGYGYTF. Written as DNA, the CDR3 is TGCAGCGCCACGCTCGGGACAGGGGGCTATGGCTACACCTTC.

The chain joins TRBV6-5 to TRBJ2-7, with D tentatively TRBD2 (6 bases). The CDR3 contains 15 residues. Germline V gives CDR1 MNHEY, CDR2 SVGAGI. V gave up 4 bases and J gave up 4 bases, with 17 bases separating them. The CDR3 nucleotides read TGTGCCAGCAGTTTCCTAAGCGGAGGGCCATACGAGCAGTACTTC. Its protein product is CASSFLSGGPYEQYF.

As DNA, the CDR3 is TGTGCCAGCAGCCTCACTAGCGCACAGTTCTTC. The encoded protein is CASSLTSAQFF. This chain connects TRBV7-2 to TRBJ2-1; 7 bases agree with TRBD2. Germline trimming cut 5 bases from V and 13 bases from J; bases unmatched to any gene: 5. The CDR3 totals 11 residues. CDR1 and CDR2 (germline): SGHTA, FQGNSA.

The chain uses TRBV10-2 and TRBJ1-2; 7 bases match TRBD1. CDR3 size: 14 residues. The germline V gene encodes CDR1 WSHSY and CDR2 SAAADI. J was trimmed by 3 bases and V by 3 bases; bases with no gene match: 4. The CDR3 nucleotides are TGCGCCAGCAGTGACAGGGGGAGGGACTATGGCTACACCTTC. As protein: CASSDRGRDYGYTF.

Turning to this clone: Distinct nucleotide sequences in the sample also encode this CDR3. The DNA for the CDR3 is TGTGCCAGCAGCTTCTCTACAGATACGCAGTATTTT. It is translated as CASSFSTDTQYF. The chain combines TRBV13 with TRBJ2-3; D gene unclear. The CDR3 length is 12 residues. Trimming left V 3 bases short and J 3 bases short, with 4 bases between. In germline, CDR1 is PRHDT, CDR2 FYEKMQ (reference sequence).

The chain's CDR3 is CASSVTSGPYEQYF. For the CDR3, the DNA is TGTGCCAGCAGCGTTACTAGCGGCCCCTACGAGCAGTACTTC. The chain joins TRBV9 to TRBJ2-7; 8 bases agree with TRBD2. The CDR3 sequence is 14 residues long. Germline V gene sequence: CDR1 SGDLS, CDR2 YYNGEE. V dropped 2 bases and J dropped 2; count of bases not matched to a gene: 3. Supplemented by reference TRBV9 and TRBJ2-7, the full variable domain reads DSGVTQTPKHLITATGQRVTLRCSPRSGDLSVYWYQQSLDQGLQFLIQYYNGEERAKGNILERFSAQQFPDLHSELNLSSLELGDSALYFCASSVTSGPYEQYFGPGTRLTVT.

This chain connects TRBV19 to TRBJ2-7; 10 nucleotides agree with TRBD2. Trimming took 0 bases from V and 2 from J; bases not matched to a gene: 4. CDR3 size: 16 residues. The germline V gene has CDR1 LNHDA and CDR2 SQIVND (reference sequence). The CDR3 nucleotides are TGTGCCAGTAGTATAGATCTAGCGGGGGAAACCTACGAGCAGTACTTC. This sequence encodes CASSIDLAGETYEQYF.

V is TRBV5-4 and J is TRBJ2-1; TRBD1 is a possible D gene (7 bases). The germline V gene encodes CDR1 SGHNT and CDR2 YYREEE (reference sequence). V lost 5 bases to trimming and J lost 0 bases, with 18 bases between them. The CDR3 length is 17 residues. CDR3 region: CASREQGGTDSYNEQFF. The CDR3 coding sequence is TGTGCCAGCAGGGAGCAAGGGGGGACAGACTCCTACAATGAGCAGTTCTTC.

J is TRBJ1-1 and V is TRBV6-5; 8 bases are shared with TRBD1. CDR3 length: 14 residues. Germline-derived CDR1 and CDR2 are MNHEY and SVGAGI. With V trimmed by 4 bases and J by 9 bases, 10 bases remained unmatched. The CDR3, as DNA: TGTGCCAGCAGTTTGGACAGGGAAGTAAGTAAAGCTTTCTTT. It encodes CASSLDREVSKAFF.

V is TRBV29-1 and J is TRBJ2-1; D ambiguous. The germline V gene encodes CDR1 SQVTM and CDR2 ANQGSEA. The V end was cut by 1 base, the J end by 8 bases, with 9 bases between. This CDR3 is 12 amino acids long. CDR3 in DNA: TGCAGCGTTGAAGTTCAGCCTTATGAGCAGTTCTTC. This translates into CSVEVQPYEQFF.

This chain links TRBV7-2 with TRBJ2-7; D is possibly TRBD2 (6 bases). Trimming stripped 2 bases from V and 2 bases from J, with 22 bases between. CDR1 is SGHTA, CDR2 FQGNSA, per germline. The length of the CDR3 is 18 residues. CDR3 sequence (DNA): TGTGCCAGCAGCTTACCTACGTACCTACGGGACTCAACCTACGAGCAGTACTTC. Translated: CASSLPTYLRDSTYEQYF.

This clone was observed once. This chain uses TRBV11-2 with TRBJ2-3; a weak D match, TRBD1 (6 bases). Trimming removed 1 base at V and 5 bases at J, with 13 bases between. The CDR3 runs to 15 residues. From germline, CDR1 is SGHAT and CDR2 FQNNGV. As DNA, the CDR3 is TGTGCCAGCAGCTTAGTTTCGGCAGGGGAAGATACGCAGTATTTT. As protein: CASSLVSAGEDTQYF.

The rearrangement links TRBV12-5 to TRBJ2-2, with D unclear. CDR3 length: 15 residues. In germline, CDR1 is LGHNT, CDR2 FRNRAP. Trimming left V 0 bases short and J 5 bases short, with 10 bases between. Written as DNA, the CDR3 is TGTGCTAGTGGTTTGGTTCTCGAATTAACCGGGGAGCTGTTTTTT. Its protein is CASGLVLELTGELFF.

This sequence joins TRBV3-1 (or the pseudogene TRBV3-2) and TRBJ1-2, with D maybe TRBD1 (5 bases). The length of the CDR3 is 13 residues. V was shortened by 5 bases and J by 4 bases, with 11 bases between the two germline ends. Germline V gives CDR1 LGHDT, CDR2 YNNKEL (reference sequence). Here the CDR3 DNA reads TGTGCCAGCAGCACGGGGACTGCCTATGGCTACACCTTC. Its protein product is CASSTGTAYGYTF.

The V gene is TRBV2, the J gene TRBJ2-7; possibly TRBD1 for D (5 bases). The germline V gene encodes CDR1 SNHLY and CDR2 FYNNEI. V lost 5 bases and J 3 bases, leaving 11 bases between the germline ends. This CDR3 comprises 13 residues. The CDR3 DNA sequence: TGTGCCAGCAGTTCCGACAGATTCTACGAGCAGTACTTC. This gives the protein CASSSDRFYEQYF.

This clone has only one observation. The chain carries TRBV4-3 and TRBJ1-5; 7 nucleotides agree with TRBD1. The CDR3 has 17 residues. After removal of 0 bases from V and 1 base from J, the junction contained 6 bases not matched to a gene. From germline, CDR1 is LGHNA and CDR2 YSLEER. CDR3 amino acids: CASSQDGRGGSNQPQHF. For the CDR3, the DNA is TGCGCCAGCAGCCAAGATGGCAGGGGGGGAAGCAATCAGCCCCAGCATTTT.

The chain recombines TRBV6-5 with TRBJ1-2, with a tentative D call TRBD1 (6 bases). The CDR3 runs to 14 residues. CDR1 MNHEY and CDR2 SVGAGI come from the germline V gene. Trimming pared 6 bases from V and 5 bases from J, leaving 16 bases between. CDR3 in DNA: TGTGCCAGCAGAACCAGGGGCGAGGGTTATGGCTACACCTTC. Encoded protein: CASRTRGEGYGYTF.

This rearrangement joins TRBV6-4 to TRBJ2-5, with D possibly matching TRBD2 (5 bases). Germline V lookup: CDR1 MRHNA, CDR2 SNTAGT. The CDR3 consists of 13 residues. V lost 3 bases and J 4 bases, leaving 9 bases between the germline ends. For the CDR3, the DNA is TGTGCCAGCAGTGAGCGGGCCGGAGAGACCCAGTACTTC. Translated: CASSERAGETQYF.

CDR3 loop: CASRDSGGADIQYF. CDR3 bases: TGTGCCAGCAGGGATAGCGGGGGGGCGGACATTCAGTACTTC. This chain connects TRBV6-5 to TRBJ2-4, with TRBD2 identical over 11 bases. CDR1 is MNHEY, CDR2 SVGAGI, per germline. V shed 6 bases and J 8 bases; nucleotides not matched to a gene: 6. CDR3 size: 14 residues.